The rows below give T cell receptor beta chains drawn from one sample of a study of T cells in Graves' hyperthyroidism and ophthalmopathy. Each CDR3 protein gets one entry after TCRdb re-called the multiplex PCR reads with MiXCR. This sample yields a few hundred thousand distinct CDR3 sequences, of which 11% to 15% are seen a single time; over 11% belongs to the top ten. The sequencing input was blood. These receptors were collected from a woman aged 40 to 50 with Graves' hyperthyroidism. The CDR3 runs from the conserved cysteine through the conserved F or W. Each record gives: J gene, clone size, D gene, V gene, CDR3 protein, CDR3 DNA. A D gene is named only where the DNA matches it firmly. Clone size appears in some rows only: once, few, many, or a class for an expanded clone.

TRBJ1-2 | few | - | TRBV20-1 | CSATDRVYGYTF | TGCAGTGCCACGGACAGAGTATATGGCTACACCTTC
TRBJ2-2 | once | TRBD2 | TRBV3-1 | CASSPTSGRGTGELFF | TGTGCCAGCAGCCCAACTAGCGGGAGGGGAACCGGGGAGCTGTTTTTT
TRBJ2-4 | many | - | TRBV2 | CASKGTLAKNIQYF | TGTGCCAGCAAAGGCACACTAGCCAAAAACATTCAGTACTTC
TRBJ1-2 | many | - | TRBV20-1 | CSARGAEANYGYTF | TGCAGTGCTAGAGGGGCAGAAGCTAACTATGGCTACACCTTC
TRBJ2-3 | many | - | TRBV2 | CASIDGVTDTQYF | TGTGCCAGCATCGACGGGGTGACAGATACGCAGTATTTT
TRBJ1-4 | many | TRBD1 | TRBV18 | CASSPRTGEGNEKLFF | TGTGCCAGCTCACCACGAACAGGGGAAGGTAATGAAAAACTGTTTTTT
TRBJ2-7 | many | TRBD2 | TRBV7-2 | CASSYSGTTLEQYF | TGTGCCAGCAGCTACTCCGGGACTACCCTCGAGCAGTACTTC
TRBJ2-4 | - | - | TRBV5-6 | CASSLGEVIGNIQYF | TGTGCCAGCAGCTTGGGCGAGGTCATCGGGAACATTCAGTACTTC
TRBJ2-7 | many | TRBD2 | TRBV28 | CASSPTSALFSYEQYF | TGTGCCAGCAGCCCAACTAGCGCCCTTTTCTCCTACGAGCAGTACTTC
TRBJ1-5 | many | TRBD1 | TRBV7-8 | CASSRQGNSNQPQHF | TGTGCCAGCAGCAGACAGGGGAATAGCAATCAGCCCCAGCATTTT
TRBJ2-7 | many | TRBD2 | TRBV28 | CASSLSLAGYEQYF | TGTGCCAGCAGTTTAAGCCTAGCGGGCTACGAGCAGTACTTC
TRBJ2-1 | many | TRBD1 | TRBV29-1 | CSVATGGSYNEQFF | TGCAGCGTTGCAACAGGGGGGTCCTACAATGAGCAGTTCTTC
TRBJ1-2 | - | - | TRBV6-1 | CASTSGGDPMAGYTF | TGTGCCAGCACCTCCGGTGGAGACCCCATGGCTGGCTACACCTTC
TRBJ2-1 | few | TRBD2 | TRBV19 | CASSIERTRSLDEQFF | TGTGCCAGTAGTATAGAACGGACTAGATCCTTGGATGAGCAGTTCTTC
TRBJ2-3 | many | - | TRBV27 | CASSISSTDTQYF | TGTGCCAGCAGTATCAGTAGCACAGATACGCAGTATTTT
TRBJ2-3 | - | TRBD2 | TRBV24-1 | CATSDNTSGKRGDTQYF | TGTGCCACCAGCGACAATACTAGCGGGAAGCGGGGAGATACGCAGTATTTT
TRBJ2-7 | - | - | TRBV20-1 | CSARGQPEQYF | TGCAGTGCCCGGGGTCAGCCCGAGCAGTACTTC
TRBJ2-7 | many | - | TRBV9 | CASSVDPDFYYEQYF | TGTGCCAGCAGCGTAGATCCAGACTTCTACTACGAGCAGTACTTC
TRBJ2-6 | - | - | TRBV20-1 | CSAGDPTSGANVLTF | TGCAGTGCCGGGGACCCGACCTCTGGGGCCAACGTCCTGACTTTC
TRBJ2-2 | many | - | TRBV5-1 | CASSLLQVANTGELFF | TGCGCCAGCAGCTTGTTACAGGTCGCGAACACCGGGGAGCTGTTTTTT
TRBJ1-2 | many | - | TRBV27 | CASSFRRGDGRDGYTF | TGTGCCAGCAGTTTCCGAAGAGGGGACGGGCGGGATGGCTACACCTTC
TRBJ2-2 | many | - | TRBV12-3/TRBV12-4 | CASSFWTTNTGELFF | TGTGCCAGCAGTTTCTGGACTACTAACACCGGGGAGCTGTTTTTT
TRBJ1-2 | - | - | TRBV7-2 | CASSPPGANYGYTF | TGTGCCAGCAGCCCCCCCGGGGCGAACTATGGCTACACCTTC
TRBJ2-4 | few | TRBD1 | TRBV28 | CASSFPGQGLYIQYF | TGTGCCAGCAGTTTCCCGGGACAGGGGTTGTACATTCAGTACTTC
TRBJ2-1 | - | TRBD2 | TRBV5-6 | CASTPGTSADNEQFF | TGTGCCAGCACCCCCGGGACTAGCGCAGACAATGAGCAGTTCTTC
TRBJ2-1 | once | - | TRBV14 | CASSPLGLQYNEQFF | TGTGCCAGCAGCCCTTTGGGACTCCAATACAATGAGCAGTTCTTC
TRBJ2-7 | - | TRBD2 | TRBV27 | CASSSPSGPSYEQYF | TGTGCCAGCAGTTCCCCTAGCGGGCCCTCCTACGAGCAGTACTTC
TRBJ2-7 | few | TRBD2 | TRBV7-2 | CASSRGTSGIYEQYF | TGTGCCAGCAGCCGAGGGACTAGCGGGATTTACGAGCAGTACTTC
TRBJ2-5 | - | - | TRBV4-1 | CASSQGGRTQETQYF | TGCGCCAGCAGCCAAGGTGGGAGGACCCAAGAGACCCAGTACTTC
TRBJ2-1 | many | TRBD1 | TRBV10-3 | CATGQDNEQFF | TGTGCCACGGGACAGGACAATGAGCAGTTCTTC
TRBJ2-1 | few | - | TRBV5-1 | CASSLDRDSYNEQFF | TGCGCCAGCAGCTTGGACAGGGACTCCTACAATGAGCAGTTCTTC
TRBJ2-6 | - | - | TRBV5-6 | CASSTGTTSSGANVLTF | TGTGCCAGCAGCACCGGGACAACAAGCTCTGGGGCCAACGTCCTGACTTTC
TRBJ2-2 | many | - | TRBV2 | CASTGESGELFF | TGTGCCAGCACAGGGGAGAGCGGGGAGCTGTTTTTT
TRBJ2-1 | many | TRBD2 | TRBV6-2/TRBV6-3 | CASIDGPTSGVGEQFF | TGTGCCAGCATCGACGGACCTACTAGCGGTGTCGGTGAGCAGTTCTTC
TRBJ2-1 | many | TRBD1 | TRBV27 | CASRLGQGQSSYNEQFF | TGTGCCAGCAGACTTGGACAGGGACAAAGCTCCTACAATGAGCAGTTCTTC
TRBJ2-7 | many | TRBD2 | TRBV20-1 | CSAREGTSAGEQYF | TGCAGTGCTAGAGAAGGGACTAGCGCGGGAGAGCAGTACTTC
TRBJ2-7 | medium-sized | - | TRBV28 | CASSGGMVNTYEQYF | TGTGCCAGCAGTGGCGGGATGGTGAATACCTACGAGCAGTACTTC
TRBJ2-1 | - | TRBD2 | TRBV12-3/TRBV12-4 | CASRYRTSGGHNEQFF | TGTGCCAGCAGGTACCGGACTAGCGGGGGCCACAATGAGCAGTTCTTC
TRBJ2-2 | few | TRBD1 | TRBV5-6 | CASSLPGQGTTGELFF | TGTGCCAGCAGCTTGCCGGGACAGGGGACCACCGGGGAGCTGTTTTTT
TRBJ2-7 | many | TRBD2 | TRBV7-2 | CASSLGPSGLGHEQYF | TGTGCCAGCAGCTTAGGCCCTAGCGGTCTCGGCCACGAGCAGTACTTC
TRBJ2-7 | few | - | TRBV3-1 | CASSQGGGVAYEQYF | TGTGCCAGCAGCCAAGGGGGTGGCGTAGCCTACGAGCAGTACTTC
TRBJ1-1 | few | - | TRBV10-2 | CASSDPGATEAFF | TGCGCCAGCAGTGACCCGGGGGCCACTGAAGCTTTCTTT